This is a list of T cell receptor beta chains from one sample in a study of blood T cells in healthy people across ages. MiXCR, run by TCRdb on the 5' RACE reads, gives a single entry per CDR3 protein. The sample has roughly 680,000 distinct CDR3 sequences; roughly 49% are singletons. The sequenced sample consisted of blood. These receptors all come from a woman aged 60-70 years in good health. Each CDR3 is given with its conserved first and last residue. A D gene is named only where the DNA matches it firmly. Clone size is shown for a subset of rows, as once, few, many or a class of expanded clone.

>TRBJ2-2|NA|TRBV28|TRBD1
CASRETGRNTGELFF
TGTGCCAGCAGGGAGACAGGGCGGAACACCGGGGAGCTGTTTTTT
>TRBJ2-7|many|TRBV7-2|NA
CASSLVGGNGYEQYF
TGTGCCAGCAGCTTAGTTGGGGGTAATGGGTACGAGCAGTACTTC
>TRBJ1-1|NA|TRBV10-3|NA
CAISATGMNTEAFF
TGTGCCATCAGTGCAACAGGTATGAACACTGAAGCTTTCTTT
>TRBJ2-5|NA|TRBV12-3/TRBV12-4|TRBD2
CASSFLTSGAQETQYF
TGTGCCAGCAGTTTCCTAACTAGCGGGGCTCAAGAGACCCAGTACTTC
>TRBJ2-5|few|TRBV20-1|TRBD2
CSSSGGAEETQYF
TGCAGTTCCTCCGGGGGGGCAGAGGAGACCCAGTACTTC
>TRBJ1-1|NA|TRBV12-3/TRBV12-4|NA
CASSQEAEAFF
TGTGCCAGCAGCCAGGAGGCTGAAGCTTTCTTT
>TRBJ1-4|few|TRBV4-3|NA
CASSQSGATNEKLFF
TGCGCCAGCAGCCAATCGGGGGCAACTAATGAAAAACTGTTTTTT
>TRBJ2-7|few|TRBV5-1|NA
CASSLTVNYEQYF
TGCGCCAGCAGCTTGACAGTGAACTACGAGCAGTACTTC
>TRBJ1-1|few|TRBV5-1|NA
CASSLDPGGGTEAFF
TGCGCCAGCAGCTTGGATCCGGGGGGGGGAACTGAAGCTTTCTTT
>TRBJ2-1|NA|TRBV27|NA
CASSLKAQARNEQFF
TGTGCCAGCAGTTTAAAAGCCCAGGCCCGGAATGAGCAGTTCTTC
>TRBJ2-3|NA|TRBV29-1|NA
CSVLVTSTDTRYF
TGCAGCGTTCTAGTTACTAGCACAGATACGCGGTATTTT
>TRBJ2-5|NA|TRBV20-1|NA
CSAIDPQGTGETQYF
TGCAGTGCTATCGATCCCCAGGGTACTGGTGAGACCCAGTACTTC
>TRBJ2-1|NA|TRBV4-2|TRBD2
CASGLAGAPEQFF
TGTGCCAGCGGACTAGCGGGAGCCCCTGAGCAGTTCTTC
>TRBJ2-7|few|TRBV11-1|TRBD2
CASSLIAGGHYEQYF
TGTGCCAGCAGCTTAATCGCGGGAGGGCATTACGAGCAGTACTTC
>TRBJ2-1|few|TRBV12-5|TRBD1
CASGYPGGQQFF
TGTGCTAGTGGTTACCCAGGGGGCCAGCAGTTCTTC
>TRBJ2-5|NA|TRBV29-1|TRBD2
CSVEVTSGRRDEQYF
TGCAGCGTTGAAGTGACTAGCGGAAGGAGGGATGAGCAGTACTTC
>TRBJ2-4|NA|TRBV7-9|NA
CASSLEFATGVRRVIQYF
TGTGCCAGCAGTTTAGAATTTGCGACGGGAGTTCGACGAGTCATTCAGTACTTC
>TRBJ1-2|NA|TRBV6-5|NA
CASTQPGGRGYTF
TGTGCCAGCACCCAGCCGGGGGGGAGAGGCTACACCTTC
>TRBJ2-1|NA|TRBV3-1|TRBD1
CASSQRRDRGRGEQFF
TGTGCCAGCAGCCAACGCCGGGACAGGGGTCGAGGTGAGCAGTTCTTC
>TRBJ2-7|NA|TRBV6-6|NA
CASRFQGWVWYF
TGTGCCAGCAGATTCCAGGGTTGGGTATGGTACTTC
>TRBJ2-7|NA|TRBV29-1|NA
CSVGGVGGEQYF
TGCAGCGTTGGGGGGGTCGGAGGTGAGCAGTACTTC